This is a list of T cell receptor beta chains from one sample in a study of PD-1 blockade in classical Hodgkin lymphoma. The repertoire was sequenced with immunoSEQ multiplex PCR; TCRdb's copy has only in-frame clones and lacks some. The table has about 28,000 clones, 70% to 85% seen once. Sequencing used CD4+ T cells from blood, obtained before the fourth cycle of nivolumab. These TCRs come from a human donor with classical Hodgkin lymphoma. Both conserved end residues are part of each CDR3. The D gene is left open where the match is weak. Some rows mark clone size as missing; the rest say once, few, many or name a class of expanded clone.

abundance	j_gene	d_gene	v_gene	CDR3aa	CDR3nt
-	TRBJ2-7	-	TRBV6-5	CASSNRREQYF	TGTGCCAGCAGTAACCGGCGCGAGCAGTACTTC
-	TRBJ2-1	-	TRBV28	CAIFSSSYNEQFF	TGTGCCATATTTTCTAGCTCCTACAATGAGCAGTTCTTC
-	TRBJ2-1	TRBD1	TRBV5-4	CASSVRQGPSDEQFF	TGTGCCAGCAGCGTTAGACAGGGGCCCTCGGATGAGCAGTTCTTC
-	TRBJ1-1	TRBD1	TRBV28	CASSPQGRGELEAFF	TGTGCCAGCAGTCCACAGGGGCGCGGCGAACTTGAAGCTTTCTTT
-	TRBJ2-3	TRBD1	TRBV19	CADRGTDTQYF	TGTGCCGACAGGGGGACAGATACGCAGTATTTT
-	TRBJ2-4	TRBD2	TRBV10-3	CAISAQRDQNIQYF	TGTGCCATCAGTGCCCAGCGGGATCAAAACATTCAGTACTTC
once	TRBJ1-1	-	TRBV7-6	CASSLMAGPNTEAFF	TGTGCCAGCAGCTTAATGGCAGGGCCAAACACTGAAGCTTTCTTT
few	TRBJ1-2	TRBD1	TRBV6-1	CASRDREYGYTF	TGTGCCAGCAGAGACAGGGAGTATGGCTACACCTTC
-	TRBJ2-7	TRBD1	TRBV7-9	CASSLSLGQGSYEQYF	TGTGCCAGCAGCTTATCTCTGGGACAGGGGTCCTACGAGCAGTACTTC
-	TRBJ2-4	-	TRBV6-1	CASMTYIAKNIQYF	TGTGCCAGCATGACGTACATAGCCAAAAACATTCAGTACTTC
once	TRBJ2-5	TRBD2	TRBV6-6	CASNGEGETQYF	TGTGCCAGCAACGGGGAGGGAGAGACCCAGTACTTC
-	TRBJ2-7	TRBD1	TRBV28	CASSLAGQGSYEQYF	TGTGCCAGCAGTTTGGCGGGACAGGGTTCCTACGAGCAGTACTTC
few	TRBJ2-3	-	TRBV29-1	CSVGGPDTQYF	TGCAGCGTTGGTGGCCCAGATACGCAGTATTTT
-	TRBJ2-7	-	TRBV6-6	CASTDPRGKYEQYF	TGTGCCAGCACCGACCCCAGGGGAAAGTACGAGCAGTACTTC
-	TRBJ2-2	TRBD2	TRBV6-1	CASSDTWGLAGVNTGELFF	TGTGCCAGCAGTGATACGTGGGGACTAGCGGGAGTCAACACCGGGGAGCTGTTTTTT
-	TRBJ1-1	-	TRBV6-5	CASYPVWGTEAFF	TGTGCCAGCTACCCGGTATGGGGCACTGAAGCTTTCTTT
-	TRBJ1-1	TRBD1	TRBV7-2	CASSLMTGGNTEAFF	TGTGCCAGCAGCCTTATGACAGGGGGGAACACTGAAGCTTTCTTT
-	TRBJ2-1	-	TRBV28	CASSLGRAEQFF	TGTGCCAGCAGTTTAGGTAGGGCGGAGCAGTTCTTC
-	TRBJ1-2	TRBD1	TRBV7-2	CASSLGQGMSYTF	TGTGCCAGCAGCCTCGGACAGGGGATGAGCTACACCTTC
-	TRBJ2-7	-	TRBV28	CASSLAHAGEQYF	TGTGCCAGCAGTTTGGCCCATGCTGGCGAGCAGTACTTC
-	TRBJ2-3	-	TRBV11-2	CASSPIVGGSTDTQYF	TGTGCCAGCAGCCCAATAGTAGGCGGGAGCACAGATACGCAGTATTTT